The clone carrying this T cell receptor beta chain was picked up a small number of times. Its antigen is not known. With 0 bases removed from V and 2 bases from J, the gap between germline ends came to 9 bases. The CDR3 extends over 14 amino acids. CDR1 SGDLS and CDR2 YYNGEE come from the germline V gene. The entry originates in a study of response to subunit inactivated influenza vaccine. Study observations and caveats: The authors proposed limited new T cell recruitment per seasonal influenza vaccination.

TCRdb reanalysed the RT-PCR reads using MiXCR and keeps one entry per CDR3 protein. The sample lists about 500,000 distinct CDR3 sequences; more than 15% were seen once. Sequenced here: CD4+ T cells sorted from PBMCs, sampled roughly 24 months after vaccination. The sequence was obtained from a man between 50 and 75 years old who received an inactivated influenza vaccine. The chain employs TRBV9 and TRBJ2-7; D not resolved. The CDR3 DNA follows: TGTGCCAGCAGCGTAGATGTTGGGCCCTACGAGCAGTACTTC. Its translation: CASSVDVGPYEQYF.